The source of this TCR beta chain is a study of memory CD4+ T cells and cytomegalovirus serostatus. Single viable CD3+CD4+CD8-CD45RO+ cells were sorted as the memory CD4+ T cells. Total CD4+ T cells were enriched by CD4 positive selection. Study conclusions and caveats: Of 164 reported CMV TCRbeta sequences, roughly 67 were found in memory CD4+ repertoires.

Using immunoSEQ multiplex PCR, the repertoire was profiled, and TCRdb retains in-frame clones only, with some absent. The profile shows 40,000 to 55,000 clones, 65% to 80% of them singletons. On this clone itself: No antigen is known for it.

The germline gives CDR1 MNHNY, CDR2 SVGAGI (reference sequence). V lost 7 bases, J lost 6 bases, and 18 bases lay in between. The CDR3 covers 14 residues. Specimen: memory CD4+ T cells from blood. The chain employs TRBV6-6 and TRBJ1-1, with a weak D call TRBD1 (6 bases). This TCR derives from an adult in good health and CMV-seropositive. The CDR3 region is CASNRGGRPPEAFF. CDR3 nucleotides: TGTGCCAGCAACCGGGGGGGCAGACCCCCTGAAGCTTTCTTT.